This TCR beta chain was recovered during a study of blood T cell repertoires in COVID-19. The CDR3 sequence is 14 residues long. J was trimmed by 5 bases and V by 3 bases; bases with no gene match: 5. CDR1 is ENHRY, CDR2 SYGVKD, per germline. Per the original data handling: For nucleated cells, counts were estimated from reference gene primer amplification. Profiled with immunoSEQ multiplex PCR; TCRdb holds only in-frame clones, not every one. That table supplies the V and J calls and clone size; D and trimming were determined from the DNA. The repertoire holds about 200,000 clones, with around 90% as singletons.

Sequences were obtained from peripheral blood. The V gene is TRBV10-3, the J gene TRBJ1-1, with TRBD1 matching 8 bases. The sequence was obtained from a man in his sixties with acute or convalescent COVID-19. The CDR3 here is CAISELQGVTEAFF. DNA of the CDR3: TGTGCCATCAGTGAATTACAGGGGGTGACTGAAGCTTTCTTT.